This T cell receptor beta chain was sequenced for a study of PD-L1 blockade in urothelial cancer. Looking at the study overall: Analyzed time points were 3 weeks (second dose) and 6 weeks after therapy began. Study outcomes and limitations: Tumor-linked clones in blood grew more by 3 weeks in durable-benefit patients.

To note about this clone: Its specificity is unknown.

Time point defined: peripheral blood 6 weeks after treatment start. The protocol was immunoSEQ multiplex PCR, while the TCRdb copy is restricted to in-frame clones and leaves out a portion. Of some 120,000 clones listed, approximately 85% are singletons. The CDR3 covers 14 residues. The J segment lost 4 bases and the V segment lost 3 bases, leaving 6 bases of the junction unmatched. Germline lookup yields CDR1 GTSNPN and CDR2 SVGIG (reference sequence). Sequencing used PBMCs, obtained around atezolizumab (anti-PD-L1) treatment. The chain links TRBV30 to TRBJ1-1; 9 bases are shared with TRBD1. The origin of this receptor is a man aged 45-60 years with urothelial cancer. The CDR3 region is CAWRGTGLVTEAFF. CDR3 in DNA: TGTGCCTGGAGGGGGACAGGGTTGGTCACTGAAGCTTTCTTT.